One sample yielded the 17 T cell receptor beta chains listed below, sequenced in a study of response to subunit inactivated influenza vaccine. MiXCR, applied by TCRdb to the RT-PCR reads, yields one record per CDR3 protein. The table shows about 780,000 distinct CDR3 sequences, with around 20% occurring only once. The sample here was PBMCs from blood, taken approximately 5 days after vaccination. Receptors were obtained from a man aged 50-59 years who received an inactivated influenza vaccine.

Only a few counts were recorded for this clonotype. This chain uses TRBV12-3 or TRBV12-4 with TRBJ2-5; D is ambiguous. The CDR3 is 16 residues long. The V gene lost 5 bases and the J gene lost 1 base, with 17 bases spanning the gap. CDR3 amino acids: CASSPRVVRFQETQYF. The CDR3, as DNA: TGTGCCAGCAGTCCCCGCGTTGTCAGATTCCAAGAGACCCAGTACTTC.

The chain combines TRBV20-1 with TRBJ2-7, with a weak D call TRBD1 (7 bases). Germline V CDR1 and CDR2: DFQATT, SNEGSKA (reference sequence). The CDR3 is 15 residues long. Deletions cut 3 bases from V and 5 bases from J, with 20 bases between. The CDR3 nucleotides are TGCAGTGCTAGTCAGGGGGACTTTGGGTTTGACGAGCAGTACTTC. Translation: CSASQGDFGFDEQYF.

This clonotype was picked up a small number of times. This chain connects TRBV7-2 to TRBJ1-6; TRBD1 agrees at 7 bases. CDR3 length: 15 residues. The V gene's germline CDR1 is SGHTA and CDR2 FQGNSA. V dropped 5 bases and J dropped 7; count of bases not matched to a gene: 8. CDR3 nucleotide sequence: TGTGCCAGCAGCCCCAGGGGGTCTTCAAATTCACCCCTCCACTTT. It translates to CASSPRGSSNSPLHF.

This sequence joins TRBV9 and TRBJ2-3, with 8 bases matching TRBD1. With 0 bases clipped from V and 3 bases from J, the junction kept 6 bases outside the gene matches. This CDR3 comprises 16 residues. Germline loops: CDR1 SGDLS, CDR2 YYNGEE. CDR3 loop: CASSVVTGGRTDTQYF. In nucleotides, the CDR3 is TGTGCCAGCAGCGTAGTAACAGGGGGAAGGACAGATACGCAGTATTTT.

The genes are TRBV24-1 and TRBJ2-5; possible D gene TRBD2, 6 bases. Germline CDR1 is KGHDR and CDR2 is SFDVKD. This CDR3 comprises 16 residues. Trimming pared 7 bases from V and 5 bases from J, leaving 22 bases between. Here the CDR3 DNA reads TGTGCCACCAGCATAGGGGCCTCCCGGGGGAGGGAGACCCAGTACTTC. Translation: CATSIGASRGRETQYF.

This clonotype has only a few counts. This chain joins TRBV12-3 or TRBV12-4 and TRBJ2-7; D is perhaps TRBD1 or TRBD2 (5 bases each). Trimming cost V 7 bases and J 0 bases, with 13 bases left between them. CDR3 size: 14 residues. CDR3 bases: TGTGCCAGCACCCCGGGGCGGAACTCCTACGAGCAGTACTTC. It is translated as CASTPGRNSYEQYF.

This chain links TRBV12-3 or TRBV12-4 with TRBJ2-2, with TRBD2 identical over 10 bases. The junction had 10 bases not matched to a gene; V was cut back by 7 bases and J by 2 bases. There are 17 residues in the CDR3. This CDR3 reads CASMTFLAGGNTGELFF. CDR3 nucleotides: TGTGCCAGCATGACATTCTTAGCGGGGGGAAACACCGGGGAGCTGTTTTTT.

This clonotype was counted many times. A junction end diverges from the germline sequence, so it may reflect a read error. The J gene is TRBJ2-7, the V gene TRBV12-3 or TRBV12-4; D unclear. There are 12 residues in the CDR3. The CDR3 reads CASSSPPYEQYF. The DNA for the CDR3 is TGTGCCAGCAGCTCGCCTCCCTATGAGCAGTACTTC.

This clonotype was detected many times. The chain carries TRBV20-1 and TRBJ1-6; weak D call: TRBD1 (6 bases). CDR1 is DFQATT and CDR2 is SNEGSKA in the germline V gene (reference sequence). The CDR3 has 16 residues. The V and J ends lost 3 bases and 5 bases respectively, with 17 bases between them. The CDR3, as DNA: TGCAGTGCTAGCGTTACTACGGGACAAAATAATTCACCCCTCCACTTT. Translation gives CSASVTTGQNNSPLHF.

This clonotype has just a few counts. The chain employs TRBV11-2 and TRBJ2-3; possibly TRBD1 or TRBD2 for D (5 bases each). V was shortened by 2 bases and J by 0 bases, with 18 bases between the two germline ends. The CDR3 extends over 18 amino acids. In germline, CDR1 is SGHAT, CDR2 FQNNGV. CDR3 sequence (DNA): TGTGCCAGCAGCTTACTCGCTTCTGGGGGATGGAGCACAGATACGCAGTATTTT. This translates into CASSLLASGGWSTDTQYF.

This clonotype was observed at least ten times. The J gene is TRBJ2-3, the V gene TRBV7-2, with 8 positions matching TRBD1. The CDR3 contains 15 residues. V was pared by 3 bases and J by 1 base, with 3 bases of the junction left unmatched. Germline CDR1 SGHTA, CDR2 FQGNSA. The CDR3 DNA sequence: TGTGCCAGCAGCTTCCCAGGGGGCGGCACAGATACGCAGTATTTT. Translating it yields CASSFPGGGTDTQYF.

The gene calls are TRBV7-8 and TRBJ2-7, with a weak D call TRBD2 (5 bases). The V end lost 1 base, the J end lost 0 bases, and 16 bases lay between the germline ends. Germline V gene sequence: CDR1 SGHVS, CDR2 FQNEAQ. CDR3 size: 17 residues. The CDR3 loop reads CASSLGSGGLHSYEQYF. As DNA, the CDR3 is TGTGCCAGCAGCTTAGGGTCCGGCGGGCTCCACTCCTACGAGCAGTACTTC.

J is TRBJ2-2 and V is TRBV4-3, with 8 bases fitting TRBD1. The germline V gene encodes CDR1 LGHNA and CDR2 YSLEER. The CDR3 has 16 amino acids. J was trimmed by 7 bases and V by 1 base; bases with no gene match: 8. CDR3: CASSQGPGGFVGELFF. Written as DNA, the CDR3 is TGCGCCAGCAGCCAAGGGCCAGGGGGCTTCGTCGGGGAGCTGTTTTTT.

In its sample, this clonotype was seen a few times. V usage is TRBV29-1 and J usage is TRBJ2-5; TRBD1 matches at 10 bases. This CDR3 has 18 residues. Germline V gives CDR1 SQVTM, CDR2 ANQGSEA. After removal of 6 bases from V and 7 bases from J, the junction contained 23 bases not matched to a gene. The CDR3 spells CSVGTGAHRASPGGTQYF. The DNA of the CDR3 is TGCAGCGTGGGGACAGGGGCCCATAGGGCATCACCTGGGGGGACCCAGTACTTC.

This clonotype was seen ten or more times. V gene TRBV6-1 combines with J gene TRBJ2-3; no clear D. Trimming removed 7 bases at V and 3 bases at J, with 11 bases between. The CDR3 length is 13 residues. CDR1 and CDR2 from the germline V gene are MNHNS and SASEGT. CDR3 DNA sequence: TGTGCCAGCACCCCTCCGGGTACAGATACGCAGTATTTT. The encoded protein is CASTPPGTDTQYF.

The chain uses TRBV11-2 and TRBJ2-4, with no clear D. Trimming left V 5 bases short and J 6 bases short, with 8 bases between. The CDR3 sequence is 12 residues long. CDR1 SGHAT and CDR2 FQNNGV come from the germline V gene. This CDR3 is CASSETVNIQYF. In nucleotides, the CDR3 is TGTGCCAGCAGCGAGACTGTAAACATTCAGTACTTC.

This clonotype was seen many times. V is TRBV9 and J is TRBJ2-5; D unclear. CDR1 is SGDLS and CDR2 is YYNGEE in the germline V gene. The V end lost 4 bases, the J end lost 2 bases, and 18 bases lay between the germline ends. This CDR3 region has 16 residues. The DNA for the CDR3 is TGTGCCAGCAGCAGTTTTCTGACGACCCCACAAGAGACCCAGTACTTC. Translating it yields CASSSFLTTPQETQYF.